This TCR beta chain was recovered during a study of Ad26.COV2.S vaccination and SARS-CoV-2 variants. Clones were read by immunoSEQ multiplex PCR, and TCRdb kept only the in-frame ones, dropping some. Of around 380,000 clones listed, roughly nine tenths are singletons. V lost 2 bases and J lost 10, with 14 bases in between. The CDR3 is 13 residues long. Germline-derived CDR1 and CDR2 are MNHEY and SVGAGI. The treatment is: about 20 received Ad26.COV2.S at low or high dose, single or two shots; a few received placebo; per-sample allocation not given. On day 63 after the first injection, vaccine and placebo recipients gave samples.

The sequenced sample was peripheral blood, obtained in a trial of Ad26.COV2.S vaccine versus placebo. V is TRBV6-5 and J is TRBJ2-5; perhaps D is TRBD1 or TRBD2 (5 bases each). This receptor was obtained from a person between 18 and 60 years old who received the Ad26.COV2.S COVID-19 vaccine or a placebo. Written as DNA, the CDR3 is TGTGCCAGCAGTTACAGCCACCGGGACGACCAGTACTTC. Translated, it gives CASSYSHRDDQYF.